Each of the 29 T cell receptor beta chains below was sequenced from the same sample in a study of cytomegalovirus exposure and HLA in healthy donors. The PCR employed 60 Vbeta primers together with 13 Jbeta primers. Only in-frame clones appear in the TCRdb table, and some are missing; sequencing was by immunoSEQ multiplex PCR. The sample contains 80,000 to 100,000 clones, around 80% of which appear only once. Sequenced sample: PBMCs. These receptors originate from a man aged 35-49 years in good health and CMV-seronegative.

The rearrangement links TRBV14 to TRBJ2-1, with D unresolved. This CDR3 comprises 14 residues. Trimming took 1 base from V and 1 from J, leaving 5 bases between them. Germline CDR1 and CDR2: SGHDN and FVKESK. The CDR3 is CASSQALSYNEQFF. The CDR3 nucleotides read TGTGCCAGCAGCCAAGCACTATCCTACAATGAGCAGTTCTTC.

This clone has only a few counts. Other DNA sequences in the sample encode the same CDR3. The CDR3 sequence is CASSSGQGTYEQYF. In DNA, the CDR3 is TGCGCCAGCAGCTCGGGACAGGGGACCTACGAGCAGTACTTC. The chain uses TRBV5-1 and TRBJ2-7; 10 bases line up with TRBD1. The ends lost 3 bases at V and 2 bases at J; junction bases unmatched: 2. In germline, CDR1 is SGHRS, CDR2 YFSETQ. The CDR3 spans 14 residues.

This clone was counted a few times. This chain joins TRBV7-9 and TRBJ2-3, with D possibly being TRBD1 (6 bases). Germline CDR1 reads SEHNR; CDR2 reads FQNEAQ (reference sequence). V lost 6 bases and J lost 1, with 14 bases in between. The CDR3 covers 15 residues. The CDR3 sequence is CASRSFAGGTDTQYF. The CDR3, as DNA: TGTGCCAGCAGATCATTTGCAGGGGGCACAGATACGCAGTATTTT.

V is TRBV14 and J is TRBJ1-2, with 7 positions matching TRBD1. From germline, CDR1 is SGHDN and CDR2 FVKESK. The ends lost 4 bases at V and 8 bases at J; junction bases unmatched: 7. CDR3 length: 13 amino acids. CDR3 sequence reads: CASSPDRAGGYTF. CDR3 sequence (DNA): TGTGCCAGCAGCCCCGACAGGGCGGGGGGCTACACCTTC. The whole variable domain, remainder taken from reference TRBV14 and TRBJ1-2, is EAGVTQFPSHSVIEKGQTVTLRCDPISGHDNLYWYRRVMGKEIKFLLHFVKESKQDESGMPNNRFLAERTGGTYSTLKVQPAELEDSGVYFCASSPDRAGGYTFGSGTRLTVV.

The gene calls are TRBV4-2 and TRBJ2-3; D might be TRBD2 (7 bases). The germline CDR1 and CDR2 sequences are LGHNA and YNFKEQ. V was cut by 0 bases and J by 5 bases, with 15 bases left in between. The CDR3 loop spans 16 amino acids. The CDR3 loop is CASSQDTSGDIDTQYF. The CDR3 nucleotides are TGTGCCAGCAGCCAAGATACCAGCGGGGACATAGATACGCAGTATTTT.

This chain connects TRBV20-1 to TRBJ2-7, with D possibly TRBD1 on 5 matching bases. This CDR3 is 11 amino acids long. V was shortened by 7 bases and J by 5 bases, with 12 bases between the two germline ends. From germline, CDR1 is DFQATT and CDR2 SNEGSKA (reference sequence). DNA of the CDR3: TGCAGTGGGTCCCCAGGGCACGAGCAGTACTTC. Its translation is CSGSPGHEQYF.

V is TRBV7-6 and J is TRBJ2-3; 15 bases match TRBD2. The CDR3 length is 18 residues. Trimming cost V 1 base and J 2 bases; bases outside gene matches: 4. The germline CDR1 and CDR2 sequences are SGHVS and FNYEAQ. CDR3 coding DNA: TGTGCCAGCAGCTTAGAGGGGACTAGCGGGGGGCCCACAGATACGCAGTATTTT. Its translation is CASSLEGTSGGPTDTQYF.

J is TRBJ2-1 and V is TRBV7-3, with 11 bases that match TRBD1. V was clipped by 5 bases and J by 8 bases; unmatched bases: 8. CDR1 and CDR2 (germline): SGHTA, FQGTGA. The CDR3 has 15 residues. CDR3 amino acids: CASSPSLGQGDEQFF. CDR3 DNA: TGTGCCAGCAGCCCGTCCCTGGGACAGGGGGATGAGCAGTTCTTC.

The chain employs TRBV27 and TRBJ1-4, with a possible D match to TRBD1 (5 bases). The CDR3 spans 15 residues. Between the trimmed V and J ends, which lost 2 bases and 0 bases, there was a span of 7 bases. From germline, CDR1 is MNHEY and CDR2 SMNVEV (reference sequence). The CDR3 is CASSLQGATNEKLFF. Written as DNA, the CDR3 is TGTGCCAGCAGTTTACAGGGTGCAACTAATGAAAAACTGTTTTTT.

Written as DNA, the CDR3 is TGTGCCACTGAACAGGGATATTCACCCCTCCACTTT. As protein: CATEQGYSPLHF. The chain uses TRBV28 and TRBJ1-6, with a weak D call TRBD1 (6 bases). In germline, CDR1 is MDHEN, CDR2 SYDVKM. V lost 10 bases and J 8 bases, leaving 12 bases between the germline ends. The CDR3 totals 12 residues.

V usage is TRBV7-2 and J usage is TRBJ2-7, with 12 bases that match TRBD2. Germline V gives CDR1 SGHTA, CDR2 FQGNSA. Unmatched junction bases numbered 15, after V lost 5 bases and J lost 7 bases. CDR3 length equals 17 residues. The chain's CDR3 is CASSQNGLAGGPMEQYF. In DNA form, the CDR3 reads TGTGCCAGCAGCCAAAACGGTCTAGCGGGGGGGCCGATGGAGCAGTACTTC.

The chain couples TRBV15 to TRBJ1-5; the D gene is possibly TRBD1 (6 bases). Trimming cost V 1 base and J 0 bases, with 16 bases left between them. The CDR3 has 18 amino acids. Germline-derived CDR1 and CDR2 are LNHNV and YYDKDF (reference sequence). The CDR3 region is CATSRVRGQLSSNQPQHF. The DNA for the CDR3 is TGTGCCACCAGCAGAGTGCGCGGACAGCTCAGTAGCAATCAGCCCCAGCATTTT.

The chain uses TRBV29-1 and TRBJ1-2; D gene ambiguous. CDR1 is SQVTM and CDR2 is ANQGSEA in the germline V gene. This CDR3 contains 13 residues. Trimming removed 1 base at V and 3 bases at J, with 9 bases between. The CDR3 DNA is TGCAGCGTTGAAGGGTGGGCCGACTATGGCTACACCTTC. Its protein product is CSVEGWADYGYTF.

The chain uses TRBV18 and TRBJ2-3, with D perhaps TRBD1 (6 bases). The CDR3 has 15 residues. The V gene lost 4 bases and the J gene lost 6 bases, with 17 bases spanning the gap. The germline gives CDR1 KGHSH, CDR2 LQKENI. The CDR3 DNA sequence: TGTGCCAGCTCACGAGGACAGCTATACATGGATACGCAGTATTTT. This codes for CASSRGQLYMDTQYF.

The rearrangement links TRBV5-6 to TRBJ2-2; 8 nucleotides agree with TRBD1. The germline gives CDR1 SGHDT, CDR2 YYEEEE. This CDR3 has 15 residues. The V gene end was trimmed by 6 bases and the J gene end by 5 bases; junction bases not matched to a gene: 9. This CDR3 is CASTLRTGWTGELFF. The DNA of the CDR3 is TGTGCCAGCACCCTGCGGACAGGGTGGACCGGGGAGCTGTTTTTT.

The gene calls are TRBV2 and TRBJ2-7; 10 bases are a match to TRBD1. There are 13 residues in the CDR3. The trim removed 6 bases at V and 4 bases at J, leaving 3 bases unmatched. The germline V gene encodes CDR1 SNHLY and CDR2 FYNNEI. The CDR3 spells CASRTDRGYEQYF. The CDR3 DNA reads as TGTGCCAGCAGGACGGACAGGGGGTACGAGCAGTACTTC.

The V and J genes are TRBV7-8 and TRBJ2-5; a weak D match, TRBD1 (6 bases). Between the trimmed V and J ends, which lost 2 bases and 2 bases, there was a span of 6 bases. The germline V gene encodes CDR1 SGHVS and CDR2 FQNEAQ. CDR3 length: 13 amino acids. The CDR3 loop is CASSLRGQETQYF. DNA of the CDR3: TGTGCCAGCAGCTTAAGGGGGCAAGAGACCCAGTACTTC.

This chain's CDR3 is CAITPGLLGSGELFF. The CDR3 DNA follows: TGTGCCATCACCCCGGGACTCCTTGGCTCCGGGGAGCTGTTTTTT. V and J are TRBV10-3 and TRBJ2-2, with D possibly TRBD2 on 6 matching bases. Trimming removed 7 bases from V and 6 bases from J, with 18 bases in between. CDR3 length: 15 residues. CDR1 is ENHRY and CDR2 is SYGVKD in the germline V gene.

The J gene is TRBJ2-2, the V gene TRBV11-2; TRBD2 agrees at 13 bases. The CDR3 length is 18 residues. Losses at the gene ends were 4 bases for V and 6 bases for J; bases not matched to a gene: 11. Germline lookup yields CDR1 SGHAT and CDR2 FQNNGV. CDR3 region: CASSSPPFGTSGAGELFF. DNA for the CDR3: TGTGCCAGCAGCTCCCCTCCTTTCGGGACTAGCGGGGCCGGGGAGCTGTTTTTT. Based on the CDR3 plus reference TRBV11-2 and TRBJ2-2, the full variable domain is EAGVAQSPRYKIIEKRQSVAFWCNPISGHATLYWYQQILGQGPKLLIQFQNNGVVDDSQLPKDRFSAERLKGVDSTLKIQPAKLEDSAVYLCASSSPPFGTSGAGELFFGEGSRLTVL.

The chain joins TRBV28 to TRBJ2-7; 7 positions agree with TRBD1. The germline gives CDR1 MDHEN, CDR2 SYDVKM. The CDR3 has 13 residues. The J segment lost 6 bases and the V segment lost 4 bases, leaving 6 bases of the junction unmatched. CDR3 DNA sequence: TGTGCCAGCAGTTCGACAGGGTCGGTCGAGCAGTACTTC. Encoded protein: CASSSTGSVEQYF.

The V call is TRBV27, the J call TRBJ2-1, with 9 bases identical to TRBD2. CDR3 size: 17 residues. Germline-derived CDR1 and CDR2 are MNHEY and SMNVEV (reference sequence). The J segment lost 0 bases and the V segment lost 8 bases, leaving 11 bases of the junction unmatched. The CDR3 DNA reads TGTGCCAGCCGGCGGGGAGGTAGCGGGGGCTCCTACAATGAGCAGTTCTTC. Encoded protein: CASRRGGSGGSYNEQFF.

The V call is TRBV5-1, the J call TRBJ1-1; D is uncertain. There are 14 residues in the CDR3. V was clipped by 4 bases and J by 2 bases, with 12 bases between them. CDR1 is SGHRS, CDR2 YFSETQ, per germline. The CDR3 loop is CASSPLFPNTEAFF. Here the CDR3 DNA reads TGCGCCAGCAGCCCGTTGTTTCCCAACACTGAAGCTTTCTTT.

The chain links TRBV4-2 to TRBJ2-3; 13 bases are shared with TRBD2. The CDR3 has 20 amino acids. V trimming: 0 bases; J trimming: 0 bases; junction bases outside the gene matches: 9. CDR1 is LGHNA and CDR2 is YNFKEQ in the germline V gene. The CDR3, as DNA: TGTGCCAGCAGCCAAGATGTTGGACTAGCGGGGGCCTCTAGCACAGATACGCAGTATTTT. It translates to CASSQDVGLAGASSTDTQYF.

This chain links TRBV10-2 with TRBJ2-5, with D unclear. This CDR3 region has 11 residues. Germline assignment: CDR1 WSHSY and CDR2 SAAADI. Trimming cost V 6 bases and J 2 bases, with 4 bases left between them. The CDR3 coding sequence is TGCGCCAGCAGCCCACAAGAGACCCAGTACTTC. This translates into CASSPQETQYF.

The genes are TRBV11-2 and TRBJ2-5, with D hard to call. V was shortened by 2 bases and J by 5 bases, with 3 bases between the two germline ends. Germline V gives CDR1 SGHAT, CDR2 FQNNGV. The CDR3 covers 11 residues. CDR3 DNA: TGTGCCAGCAGCTTATCGGAGACCCAGTACTTC. It is translated as CASSLSETQYF. The full variable domain, with the rest looked up from reference TRBV11-2 and TRBJ2-5, is EAGVAQSPRYKIIEKRQSVAFWCNPISGHATLYWYQQILGQGPKLLIQFQNNGVVDDSQLPKDRFSAERLKGVDSTLKIQPAKLEDSAVYLCASSLSETQYFGPGTRLLVL.

The rearrangement links TRBV4-1 to TRBJ2-7; D remains ambiguous. V was shortened by 3 bases and J by 3 bases, with 9 bases between the two germline ends. Germline CDR1 MGHRA, CDR2 YSYEKL. The CDR3 contains 13 residues. CDR3 sequence (DNA): TGCGCCAGCAGCCAGGTGCGTGGCTACGAGCAGTACTTC. Its protein is CASSQVRGYEQYF.

The chain joins TRBV5-1 to TRBJ1-4; 9 bases map to TRBD1. Looked up from germline, CDR1 is SGHRS and CDR2 is YFSETQ. After removal of 7 bases from V and 6 bases from J, the junction contained 13 bases not matched to a gene. The CDR3 contains 16 residues. The DNA for the CDR3 is TGCGCCAGCCGGCCGTTACTGGACAGGGGACATGAAAAACTGTTTTTT. Its protein product is CASRPLLDRGHEKLFF.

V and J are TRBV7-9 and TRBJ2-7; 12 bases line up with TRBD1. The V segment lost 0 bases and the J segment 7 bases; nucleotides outside the gene matches: 7. This CDR3 spans 16 amino acids. Germline CDR1 is SEHNR and CDR2 is FQNEAQ (reference sequence). The CDR3 loop is CASSLATGTGGQEQYF. The CDR3 DNA is TGTGCCAGCAGCTTAGCCACCGGGACAGGGGGCCAAGAGCAGTACTTC.

This rearrangement joins TRBV11-2 to TRBJ2-3, with TRBD2 matching over 9 bases. Germline CDR1 and CDR2: SGHAT and FQNNGV. The CDR3 is 17 residues long. J gave up 2 bases and V 0 bases, and 6 bases lay outside the gene matches. The CDR3 bases are TGTGCCAGCAGCTTAGAACCTAGCGGGGTAACCACAGATACGCAGTATTTT. Translating it yields CASSLEPSGVTTDTQYF. Together with reference TRBV11-2 and TRBJ2-3, the CDR3 gives the full variable domain: EAGVAQSPRYKIIEKRQSVAFWCNPISGHATLYWYQQILGQGPKLLIQFQNNGVVDDSQLPKDRFSAERLKGVDSTLKIQPAKLEDSAVYLCASSLEPSGVTTDTQYFGPGTRLTVL.